This T cell receptor (beta chain) was captured by sequencing in a study of T cell responses to AZD1222 COVID-19 vaccine. In this sample, this clone turned up once. Pooling of second doses given at about 4 or about 12 weeks was done. Sequenced by immunoSEQ multiplex PCR; TCRdb stores in-frame clones only, minus some. The data contain around 78,000 clones, 85% to 90% of them singletons. Sequencing used peripheral blood, obtained 28 days after the second AZD1222 dose. This TCR was recovered from an adult who received the AZD1222 COVID-19 vaccine.

The CDR3 is CASSIRSYEQYF. The CDR3 nucleotides read TGTGCCAGCAGTATCCGCTCCTACGAGCAGTACTTC. The J gene is TRBJ2-7, the V gene TRBV12-3 or TRBV12-4, with D unclear. There are 12 residues in the CDR3. V lost 5 bases and J 0 bases, leaving 5 bases between the germline ends.